This passage covers 21 T cell receptor beta chains from one sample sequenced in a study of T cell responses to AZD1222 COVID-19 vaccine. Libraries were prepared by immunoSEQ multiplex PCR; TCRdb keeps only in-frame clonotypes and omits some of them. The sample includes 99,000 or so clones, roughly 86% of them seen just once. The starting material was peripheral blood, obtained 28 days after the second dose of the MenACWY control vaccine. The receptor set was obtained from an adult who received the MenACWY meningococcal vaccine as a control.

This clone was picked up a small number of times. The rearrangement joins TRBV4-1 to TRBJ1-1, with TRBD1 matching 8 bases. V shed 3 bases, J shed 6 bases, and the junction held 3 bases outside the gene matches. The CDR3 totals 13 residues. Germline assignment: CDR1 MGHRA and CDR2 YSYEKL. The CDR3 spells CASSHTGGPEAFF. The CDR3 coding sequence is TGCGCCAGCAGCCACACAGGGGGTCCTGAAGCTTTCTTT.

Only one count was recorded for this clone. The V call is TRBV5-8, the J call TRBJ1-5; D is possibly TRBD1 (5 bases). CDR1 SGHTS and CDR2 YDEGEE come from the germline V gene. The CDR3 has 15 amino acids. The V end was cut by 0 bases, the J end by 0 bases, with 7 bases between. CDR3 sequence reads: CASSLGGPSNQPQHF. The DNA of the CDR3 is TGTGCCAGCAGCTTGGGGGGACCTAGCAATCAGCCCCAGCATTTT.

The chain couples TRBV6-5 to TRBJ1-2; 7 bases map to TRBD1. This CDR3 spans 15 amino acids. Germline trimming cut 6 bases from V and 0 bases from J; bases unmatched to any gene: 7. Per germline, CDR1 MNHEY and CDR2 SVGAGI. The CDR3 sequence: CASRTRGQANYGYTF. For the CDR3, the DNA is TGTGCCAGCAGGACCCGAGGACAGGCTAACTATGGCTACACCTTC.

The V gene is TRBV28, the J gene TRBJ2-3; 7 nucleotides match TRBD2. Trimming at V came to 3 bases and at J to 5 bases, leaving 2 bases not matched to a gene. Germline loops: CDR1 MDHEN, CDR2 SYDVKM. CDR3 size: 13 residues. The DNA for the CDR3 is TGTGCCAGCAGTTTCCAGCGGGGAGATACGCAGTATTTT. This encodes CASSFQRGDTQYF.

Remarks on this clone: Other DNA sequences from this sample encode an identical CDR3 as well. V is TRBV18 and J is TRBJ1-2; a possible D gene is TRBD1 (5 bases). CDR1 and CDR2 from the germline V gene are KGHSH and LQKENI. V dropped 6 bases and J dropped 2 bases, with 13 bases sitting between them. The CDR3 covers 14 residues. In nucleotides, the CDR3 is TGTGCCAGCTCGCCAGGGACGGCGAACTATGGCTACACCTTC. Translation: CASSPGTANYGYTF.

The V and J genes are TRBV7-8 and TRBJ1-1, with no clear D. The CDR3 extends over 13 amino acids. V shed 0 bases and J shed 1 base, with 3 bases lying between them. Germline CDR1 and CDR2: SGHVS and FQNEAQ. CDR3 nucleotides: TGTGCCAGCAGCTTAGCCAGGAACACTGAAGCTTTCTTT. Translated, it gives CASSLARNTEAFF. Complete variable domain (other parts from reference TRBV7-8 and TRBJ1-1): GAGVSQSPRYKVAKRGQDVALRCDPISGHVSLFWYQQALGQGPEFLTYFQNEAQLDKSGLPSDRFFAERPEGSVSTLKIQRTQQEDSAVYLCASSLARNTEAFFGQGTRLTVV.

This chain links TRBV10-2 with TRBJ1-2; 11 bases match TRBD1. Germline V gene lookup returns CDR1 WSHSY and CDR2 SAAADI. The CDR3 sequence is 16 residues long. V shed 3 bases and J 8 bases; nucleotides not matched to a gene: 11. The CDR3 nucleotides read TGCGCCAGCAGTGACAGGAGGAGGGACAGGGGGGGCGGCTACACCTTC. Its translation is CASSDRRRDRGGGYTF.

The rearrangement uses TRBV29-1 and TRBJ2-3, with 10 bases aligning to TRBD1. The germline CDR1 and CDR2 sequences are SQVTM and ANQGSEA. The CDR3 has 14 residues. V lost 5 bases to trimming and J lost 2 bases; unmatched junction nucleotides: 4. CDR3 residues: CSVPGTGATDTQYF. CDR3 coding DNA: TGCAGCGTTCCCGGGACAGGGGCCACAGATACGCAGTATTTT.

This clone was counted only a few times. V gene TRBV12-3 or TRBV12-4 combines with J gene TRBJ2-2; no definite D call. The CDR3 consists of 13 residues. The V gene lost 6 bases and the J gene lost 2 bases, with 7 bases spanning the gap. In nucleotides, the CDR3 is TGTGCCAGCAGACTCAGAAACACCGGGGAGCTGTTTTTT. It yields the protein CASRLRNTGELFF.

The table lists this clone with a count of one. This chain links TRBV28 with TRBJ1-2; possible D gene TRBD1, 5 bases. The V end lost 2 bases, the J end lost 4 bases, and 11 bases lay between the germline ends. The CDR3 extends over 14 amino acids. Germline CDR1 and CDR2: MDHEN and SYDVKM. CDR3 nucleotide sequence: TGTGCCAGCAGTTTAGGCAGGGCCGGCTATGGCTACACCTTC. Amino acid sequence: CASSLGRAGYGYTF.

This sequence joins TRBV15 and TRBJ2-3; D unclear. This CDR3 has 14 residues. The V gene's germline CDR1 is LNHNV and CDR2 YYDKDF (reference sequence). The ends were cut back, 4 bases at V and 2 bases at J, with 10 bases in the middle. The CDR3 DNA reads TGTGCCACCAGCACTACCCCAACCACAGATACGCAGTATTTT. Its translation: CATSTTPTTDTQYF.

V is TRBV5-4 and J is TRBJ1-1; the D is unclear. V lost 0 bases, J lost 1 base, and 7 bases lay in between. This CDR3 has 14 residues. Germline loops: CDR1 SGHNT, CDR2 YYREEE (reference sequence). In nucleotides, the CDR3 is TGTGCCAGCAGCTTGGATGTTAGGAACACTGAAGCTTTCTTT. It encodes CASSLDVRNTEAFF.

This clone came up once. The chain couples TRBV2 to TRBJ1-3; D remains ambiguous. V gave up 0 bases and J gave up 11 bases, with 20 bases separating them. This CDR3 contains 16 residues. Germline assignment: CDR1 SNHLY and CDR2 FYNNEI. As DNA, the CDR3 is TGTGCCAGCAGTGAAGCGCGGCGGGGTGGCGGTCCACCCATATATTTT. Amino acids: CASSEARRGGGPPIYF.

This rearrangement joins TRBV11-2 to TRBJ2-7; TRBD1 matches at 7 bases. The V gene end was trimmed by 5 bases and the J gene end by 2 bases; junction bases not matched to a gene: 9. CDR1 and CDR2 from the germline V gene are SGHAT and FQNNGV. This CDR3 contains 15 residues. The CDR3 here is CASSPRGRQAYEQYF. DNA for the CDR3: TGTGCCAGCAGCCCTAGGGGGCGACAGGCCTACGAGCAGTACTTC.

The chain joins TRBV7-9 to TRBJ2-7; D is unclear. The germline CDR1 and CDR2 sequences are SEHNR and FQNEAQ (reference sequence). This CDR3 is built from 12 residues. V lost 5 bases and J lost 4, with 9 bases in between. As DNA, the CDR3 is TGTGCCAGCAGCAGCGAGGTTTACGAGCAGTACTTC. Translated: CASSSEVYEQYF. Combining the CDR3 with reference TRBV7-9 and TRBJ2-7 gives the whole variable domain DTGVSQNPRHKITKRGQNVTFRCDPISEHNRLYWYRQTLGQGPEFLTYFQNEAQLEKSRLLSDRFSAERPKGSFSTLEIQRTEQGDSAMYLCASSSEVYEQYFGPGTRLTVT.

The rearrangement links TRBV7-2 to TRBJ1-6, with unresolved D. Per the germline V gene, CDR1 is SGHTA and CDR2 is FQGNSA. V was shortened by 5 bases and J by 5 bases, with 10 bases between the two germline ends. This CDR3 contains 14 residues. CDR3 DNA sequence: TGTGCCAGCAGCCCCAATTATAATAATTCACCCCTCCACTTT. It yields the protein CASSPNYNNSPLHF.

J is TRBJ1-1 and V is TRBV7-3; 8 bases map to TRBD1. The CDR3 is 13 residues long. CDR1 SGHTA and CDR2 FQGTGA come from the germline V gene. V was pared by 6 bases and J by 7 bases, with 7 bases of the junction left unmatched. The CDR3 DNA sequence: TGTGCCAGCAGTCCGGACAGGGAGGATGAAGCTTTCTTT. This sequence encodes CASSPDREDEAFF.

This chain joins TRBV4-3 and TRBJ2-3, with 7 positions matching TRBD2. V shed 1 base and J 2 bases; nucleotides not matched to a gene: 6. From germline, CDR1 is LGHNA and CDR2 YSLEER. The CDR3 runs to 16 residues. The CDR3 nucleotides are TGCGCCAGCAGCCAAGCGCTGGGGGGGGACACAGATACGCAGTATTTT. Translating gives CASSQALGGDTDTQYF.

The chain uses TRBV6-2 or TRBV6-3 and TRBJ1-2, with TRBD1 matching 9 bases. The CDR3 length is 13 residues. Germline V gene lookup returns CDR1 MNHEY and CDR2 SVGEGT. Trimming removed 4 bases from V and 6 bases from J; junction bases left unmatched: 3. The CDR3 nucleotides read TGTGCCAGCAGTTTGGGACAGGGTGATGGCTACACCTTC. Its translation: CASSLGQGDGYTF.

The chain has TRBV19 and TRBJ2-1, with 12 nucleotides matching TRBD1. J gave up 9 bases and V 7 bases, and 4 bases lay outside the gene matches. The CDR3 sequence is 13 residues long. The germline CDR1 and CDR2 sequences are LNHDA and SQIVND (reference sequence). The CDR3: CASIGTGGFEQFF. CDR3 in DNA: TGTGCCAGTATTGGGACAGGGGGCTTTGAGCAGTTCTTC.

The rearrangement links TRBV7-2 to TRBJ1-2; D is perhaps TRBD1 (6 bases). V lost 5 bases, J lost 5 bases, and 18 bases lay in between. Germline V CDR1 and CDR2: SGHTA, FQGNSA. There are 15 residues in the CDR3. Here the CDR3 reads CASSTRTASSYGYTF. CDR3 DNA: TGTGCCAGCAGCACAAGGACAGCTAGCTCTTATGGCTACACCTTC.